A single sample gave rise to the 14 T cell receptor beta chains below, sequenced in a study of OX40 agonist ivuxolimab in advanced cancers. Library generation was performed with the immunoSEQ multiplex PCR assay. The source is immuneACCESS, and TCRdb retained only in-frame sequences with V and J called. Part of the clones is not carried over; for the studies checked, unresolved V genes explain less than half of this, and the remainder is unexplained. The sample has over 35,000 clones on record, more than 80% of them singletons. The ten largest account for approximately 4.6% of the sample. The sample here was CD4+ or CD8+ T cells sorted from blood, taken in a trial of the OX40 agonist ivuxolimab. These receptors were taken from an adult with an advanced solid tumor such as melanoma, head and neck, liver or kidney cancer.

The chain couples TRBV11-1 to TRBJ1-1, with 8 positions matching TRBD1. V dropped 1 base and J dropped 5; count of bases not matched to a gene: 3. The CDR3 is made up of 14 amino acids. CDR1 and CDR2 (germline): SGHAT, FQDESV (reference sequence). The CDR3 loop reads CASSLGQGRTEAFF. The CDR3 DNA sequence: TGTGCCAGCAGCTTAGGACAGGGGAGGACTGAAGCTTTCTTT.

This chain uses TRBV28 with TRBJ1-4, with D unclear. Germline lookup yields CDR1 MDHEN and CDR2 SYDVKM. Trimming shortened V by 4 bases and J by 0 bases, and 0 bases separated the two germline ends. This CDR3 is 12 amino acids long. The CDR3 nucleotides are TGTGCCAGCAGTTCAACTAATGAAAAACTGTTTTTT. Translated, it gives CASSSTNEKLFF. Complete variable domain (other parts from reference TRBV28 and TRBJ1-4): DVKVTQSSRYLVKRTGEKVFLECVQDMDHENMFWYRQDPGLGLRLIYFSYDVKMKEKGDIPEGYSVSREKKERFSLILESASTNQTSMYLCASSSTNEKLFFGSGTQLSVL.

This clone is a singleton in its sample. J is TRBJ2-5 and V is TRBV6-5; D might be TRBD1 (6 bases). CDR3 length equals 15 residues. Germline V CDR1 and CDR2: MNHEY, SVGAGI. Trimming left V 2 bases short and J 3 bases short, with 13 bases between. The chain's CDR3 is CASSYGYGGEETQYF. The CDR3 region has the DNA TGTGCCAGCAGTTACGGCTATGGGGGCGAAGAGACCCAGTACTTC.

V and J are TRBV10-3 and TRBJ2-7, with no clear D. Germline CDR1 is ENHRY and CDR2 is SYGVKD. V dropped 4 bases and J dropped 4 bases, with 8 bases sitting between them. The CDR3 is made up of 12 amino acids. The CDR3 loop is CAISAGLYEQYF. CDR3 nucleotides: TGTGCCATCAGTGCCGGATTGTACGAGCAGTACTTC.

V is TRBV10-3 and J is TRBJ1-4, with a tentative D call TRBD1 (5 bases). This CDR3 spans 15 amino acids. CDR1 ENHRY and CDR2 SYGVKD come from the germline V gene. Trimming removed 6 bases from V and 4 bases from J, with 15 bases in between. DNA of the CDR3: TGTGCCATCAGATCTGGGGCAACGGATAATGAAAAACTGTTTTTT. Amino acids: CAIRSGATDNEKLFF.

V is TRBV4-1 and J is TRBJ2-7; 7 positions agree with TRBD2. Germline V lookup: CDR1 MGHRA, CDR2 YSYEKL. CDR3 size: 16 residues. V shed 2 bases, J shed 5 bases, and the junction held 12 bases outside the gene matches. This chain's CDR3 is CASSQQYLAVKDEQYF. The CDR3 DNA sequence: TGCGCCAGCAGCCAACAGTACCTAGCGGTGAAGGACGAGCAGTACTTC.

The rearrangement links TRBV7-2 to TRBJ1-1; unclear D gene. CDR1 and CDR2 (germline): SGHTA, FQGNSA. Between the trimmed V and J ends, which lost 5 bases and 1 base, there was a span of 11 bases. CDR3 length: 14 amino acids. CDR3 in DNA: TGTGCCAGCAGCCACCCGGGTGGGAACACTGAAGCTTTCTTT. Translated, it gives CASSHPGGNTEAFF.

CDR3 protein: CASSQGAGYNTGELFF. The CDR3 nucleotides are TGCGCCAGCAGCCAAGGAGCGGGCTATAACACCGGGGAGCTGTTTTTT. This chain joins TRBV4-3 and TRBJ2-2, with D maybe TRBD2 (6 bases). From germline, CDR1 is LGHNA and CDR2 YSLEER. V gave up 1 base and J gave up 2 bases, with 11 bases separating them. The CDR3 is made up of 16 amino acids.

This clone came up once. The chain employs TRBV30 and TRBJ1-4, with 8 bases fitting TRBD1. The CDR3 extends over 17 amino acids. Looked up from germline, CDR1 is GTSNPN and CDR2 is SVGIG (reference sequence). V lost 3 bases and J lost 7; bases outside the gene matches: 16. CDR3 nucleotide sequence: TGTGCCTGGAGCGTACTCGGGGCCGGACAGGGAGGTGAAAAACTGTTTTTT. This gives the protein CAWSVLGAGQGGEKLFF.

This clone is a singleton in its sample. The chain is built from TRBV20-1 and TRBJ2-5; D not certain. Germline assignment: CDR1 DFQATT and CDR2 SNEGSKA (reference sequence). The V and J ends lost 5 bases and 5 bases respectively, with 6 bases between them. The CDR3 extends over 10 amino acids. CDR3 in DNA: TGCAGTGCTCCCAGGGAGACCCAGTACTTC. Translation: CSAPRETQYF.

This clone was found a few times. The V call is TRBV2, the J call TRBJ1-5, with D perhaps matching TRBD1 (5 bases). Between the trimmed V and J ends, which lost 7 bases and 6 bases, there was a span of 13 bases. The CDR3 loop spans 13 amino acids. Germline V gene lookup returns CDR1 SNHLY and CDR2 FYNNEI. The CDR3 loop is CASTREGAQPQHF. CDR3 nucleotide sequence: TGTGCCAGCACCAGGGAGGGCGCTCAGCCCCAGCATTTT.

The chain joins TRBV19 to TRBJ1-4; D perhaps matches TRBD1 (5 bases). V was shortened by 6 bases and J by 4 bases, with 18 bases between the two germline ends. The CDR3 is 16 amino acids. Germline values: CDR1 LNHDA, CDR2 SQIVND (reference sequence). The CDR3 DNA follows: TGTGCCAGTAGCCCCCTGGCGCGGGGGGGTAATGAAAAACTGTTTTTT. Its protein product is CASSPLARGGNEKLFF. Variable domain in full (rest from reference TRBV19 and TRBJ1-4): DGGITQSPKYLFRKEGQNVTLSCEQNLNHDAMYWYRQDPGQGLRLIYYSQIVNDFQKGDIAEGYSVSREKKESFPLTVTSAQKNPTAFYLCASSPLARGGNEKLFFGSGTQLSVL.

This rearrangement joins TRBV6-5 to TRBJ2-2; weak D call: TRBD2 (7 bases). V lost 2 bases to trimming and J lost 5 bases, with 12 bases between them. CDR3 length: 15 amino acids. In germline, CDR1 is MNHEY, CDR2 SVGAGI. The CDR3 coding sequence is TGTGCCAGCAGTTACGCCAGGGGAGGGACCGGGGAGCTGTTTTTT. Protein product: CASSYARGGTGELFF.

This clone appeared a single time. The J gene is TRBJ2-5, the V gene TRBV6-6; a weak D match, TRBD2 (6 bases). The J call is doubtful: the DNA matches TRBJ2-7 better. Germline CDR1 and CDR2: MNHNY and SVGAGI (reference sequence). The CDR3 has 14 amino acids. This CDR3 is CASGRTTLGYEQYF. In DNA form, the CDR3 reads TGTGCCAGCGGTAGGACTACCCTGGGTTACGAGCAGTACTTC.